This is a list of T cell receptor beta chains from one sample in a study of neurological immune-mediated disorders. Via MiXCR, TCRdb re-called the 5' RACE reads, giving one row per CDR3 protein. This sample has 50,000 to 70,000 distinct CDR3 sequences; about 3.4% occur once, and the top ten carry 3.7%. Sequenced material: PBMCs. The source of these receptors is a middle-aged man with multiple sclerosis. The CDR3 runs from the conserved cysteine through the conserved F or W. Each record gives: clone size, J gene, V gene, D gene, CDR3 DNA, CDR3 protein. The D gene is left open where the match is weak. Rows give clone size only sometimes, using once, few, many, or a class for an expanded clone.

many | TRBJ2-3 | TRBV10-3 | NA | TGTGCCATCAGTGAGGGGGGGGGCGGTGCTAGGGCCACAGATACGCAGTATTTT | CAISEGGGGARATDTQYF
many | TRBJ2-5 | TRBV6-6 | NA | TGTGCCAGCAGGTACCAAGGGCCCCAAGAGACCCAGTACTTC | CASRYQGPQETQYF
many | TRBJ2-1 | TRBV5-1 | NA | TGCGCCAGCAGCTTGGGGGGGACGCGGCCGGATGAGCAGTTCTTC | CASSLGGTRPDEQFF
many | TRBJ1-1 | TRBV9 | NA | TGTGCCAGCAGCGCCGGGCAGATGAACACTGAAGCTTTCTTT | CASSAGQMNTEAFF
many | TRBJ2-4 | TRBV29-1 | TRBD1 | TGCAGCGTTGAGGACAGGGGGACGAACATTCAGTACTTC | CSVEDRGTNIQYF
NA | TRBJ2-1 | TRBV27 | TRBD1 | TGTGCCTCGGAGGACAGGACGTCCTACAATGAGCAGTTCTTC | CASEDRTSYNEQFF
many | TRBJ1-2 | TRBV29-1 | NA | TGCAGCGCCACGGAGGGCTACACCTTC | CSATEGYTF
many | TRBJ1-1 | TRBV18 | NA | TGTGCCAGCTCACCACTTGACGGGCCTGAAGCTTTCTTT | CASSPLDGPEAFF
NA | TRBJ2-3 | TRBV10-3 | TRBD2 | TGTGCCATCAGTGACGGGACTAGCGGGAGGGATACGCAGTATTTT | CAISDGTSGRDTQYF
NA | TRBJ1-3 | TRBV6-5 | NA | TGTGCCAGCAGCCCGGGACCGAGCTCTGGAAACACCATATATTTT | CASSPGPSSGNTIYF
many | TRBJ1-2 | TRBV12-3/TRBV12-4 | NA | TGTGCCAGCACCCCAGAAAACTATGGCTACACCTTC | CASTPENYGYTF
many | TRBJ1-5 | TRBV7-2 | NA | TGTGCCAGCAGCTTCGGGGATCAGCCCCAGCATTTT | CASSFGDQPQHF
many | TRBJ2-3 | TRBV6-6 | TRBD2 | TGTGCCAGCAGCGCCGGACTAGCGGGGCACAGGGTAGATACGCAGTATTTT | CASSAGLAGHRVDTQYF
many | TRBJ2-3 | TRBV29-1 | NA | TGCAGCGTTGAAGGGGGGAAAGGCACAGATACGCAGTATTTT | CSVEGGKGTDTQYF
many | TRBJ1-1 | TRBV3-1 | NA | TGTGCCAGCAGCCAAGCAGGGTTGGGGGCTGAAGCTTTCTTT | CASSQAGLGAEAFF
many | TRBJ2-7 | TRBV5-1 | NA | TGCGCCAGCAGCTTGGAGGTGACTCGGGGCTACGAGCAGTACTTC | CASSLEVTRGYEQYF
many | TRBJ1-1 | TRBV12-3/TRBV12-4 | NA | TGTGCCAGCAGGATGGGGGGGGAAGGGACTGAAGCTTTCTTT | CASRMGGEGTEAFF
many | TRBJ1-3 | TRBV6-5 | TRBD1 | TGTGCCAGTCAACGGGACAGGGTCTCTGGAAACACCATATATTTT | CASQRDRVSGNTIYF
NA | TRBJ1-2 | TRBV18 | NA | TGTGCCAGCTCACCACTGGGGAAAGATGGCTACACCTTC | CASSPLGKDGYTF